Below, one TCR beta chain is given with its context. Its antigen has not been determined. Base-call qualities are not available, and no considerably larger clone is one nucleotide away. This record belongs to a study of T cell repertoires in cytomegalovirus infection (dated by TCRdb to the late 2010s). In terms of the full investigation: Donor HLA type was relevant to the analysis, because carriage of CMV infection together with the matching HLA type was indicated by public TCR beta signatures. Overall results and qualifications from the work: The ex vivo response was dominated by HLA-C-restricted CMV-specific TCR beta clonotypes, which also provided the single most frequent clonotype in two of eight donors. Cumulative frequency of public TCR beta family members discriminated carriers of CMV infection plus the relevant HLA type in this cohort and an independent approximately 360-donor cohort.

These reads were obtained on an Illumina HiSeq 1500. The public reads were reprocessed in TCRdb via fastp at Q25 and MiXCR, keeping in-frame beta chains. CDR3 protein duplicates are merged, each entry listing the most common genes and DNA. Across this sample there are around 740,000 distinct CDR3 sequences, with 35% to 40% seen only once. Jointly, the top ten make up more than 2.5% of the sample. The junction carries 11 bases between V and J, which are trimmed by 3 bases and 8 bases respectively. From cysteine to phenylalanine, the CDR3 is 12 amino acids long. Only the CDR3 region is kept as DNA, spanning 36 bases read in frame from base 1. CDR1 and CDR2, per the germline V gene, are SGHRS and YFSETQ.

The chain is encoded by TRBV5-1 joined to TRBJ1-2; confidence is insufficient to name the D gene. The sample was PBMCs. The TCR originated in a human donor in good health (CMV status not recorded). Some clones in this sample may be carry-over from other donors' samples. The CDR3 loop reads CASSSVGEGYTF. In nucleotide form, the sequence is TGCGCCAGCAGCTCCGTCGGGGAAGGCTACACCTTC.